This T cell receptor (beta chain) was profiled in a study of shared clonotypes between healthy human individuals. Points on this clone: Its antigen is not known.

Produced via immunoSEQ multiplex PCR; TCRdb's table is partial and in-frame only. The sample includes about 2.4 million clones, 90% to 95% of them seen just once. Trimming removed 2 bases from V and 0 bases from J, with 13 bases in between. The CDR3 runs 16 residues. Per the germline V gene, CDR1 is SGHTA and CDR2 is FQGTGA. Study-wide results and caveats: Only blood was sampled, and tissue TCR repertoires likely differ from blood ones.

Sequences were obtained from naive CD4+ T cells from PBMCs. The subset denotes: CD45RA+ positively selected. This rearrangement joins TRBV7-3 to TRBJ1-1, with D hard to call. The origin of this receptor is a man aged 18 to 35 in good health. Some clones in this sample may be carry-over from other donors' samples. CDR3 amino acids: CASSLSPLGLNTEAFF. The CDR3 DNA reads as TGTGCCAGCAGCTTATCACCCCTGGGCCTGAACACTGAAGCTTTCTTT. The whole variable domain, filled in from reference TRBV7-3 and TRBJ1-1, reads GAGVSQTPSNKVTEKGKYVELRCDPISGHTALYWYRQSLGQGPEFLIYFQGTGAADDSGLPNDRFFAVRPEGSVSTLKIQRTERGDSAVYLCASSLSPLGLNTEAFFGQGTRLTVV.